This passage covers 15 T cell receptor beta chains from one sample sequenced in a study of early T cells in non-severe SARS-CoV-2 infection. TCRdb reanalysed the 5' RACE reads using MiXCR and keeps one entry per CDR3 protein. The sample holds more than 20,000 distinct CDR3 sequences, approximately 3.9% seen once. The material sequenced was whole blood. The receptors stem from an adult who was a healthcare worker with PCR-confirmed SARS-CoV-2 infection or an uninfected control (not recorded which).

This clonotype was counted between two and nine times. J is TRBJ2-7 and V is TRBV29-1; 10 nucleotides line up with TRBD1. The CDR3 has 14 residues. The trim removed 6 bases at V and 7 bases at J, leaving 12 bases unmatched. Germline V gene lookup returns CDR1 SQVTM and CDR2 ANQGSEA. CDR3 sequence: CSVRAGTGVREQYF. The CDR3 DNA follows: TGCAGCGTCAGAGCCGGGACAGGGGTGAGGGAGCAGTACTTC.

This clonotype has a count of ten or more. This chain's CDR3 is CASSHLAGTGDYEQYF. CDR3 DNA sequence: TGTGCCAGCAGCCATCTAGCGGGAACAGGGGATTACGAGCAGTACTTC. The chain has TRBV3-1 and TRBJ2-7; 9 nucleotides line up with TRBD2. The CDR3 is 16 residues long. V shed 3 bases, J shed 4 bases, and the junction held 10 bases outside the gene matches. Germline lookup yields CDR1 LGHDT and CDR2 YNNKEL (reference sequence).

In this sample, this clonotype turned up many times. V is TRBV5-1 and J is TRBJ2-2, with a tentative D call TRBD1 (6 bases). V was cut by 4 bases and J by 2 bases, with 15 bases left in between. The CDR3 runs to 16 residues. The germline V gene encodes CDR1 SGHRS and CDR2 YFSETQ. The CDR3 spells CASSVTGALNTGELFF. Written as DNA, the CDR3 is TGCGCCAGCAGCGTGACAGGAGCGCTCAACACCGGGGAGCTGTTTTTT.

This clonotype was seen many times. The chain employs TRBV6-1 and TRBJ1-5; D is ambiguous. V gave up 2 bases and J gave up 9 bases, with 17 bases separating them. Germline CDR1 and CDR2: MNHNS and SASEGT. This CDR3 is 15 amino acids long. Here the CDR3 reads CASSESSVSSLPQHF. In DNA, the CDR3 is TGTGCCAGCAGTGAAAGTTCTGTGTCGTCCTTGCCCCAGCATTTT.

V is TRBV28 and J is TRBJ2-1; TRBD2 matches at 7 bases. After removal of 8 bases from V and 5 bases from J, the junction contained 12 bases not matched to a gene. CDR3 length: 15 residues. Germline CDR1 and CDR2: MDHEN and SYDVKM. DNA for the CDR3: TGTGCCAGCCTTGGAGGGGCTAGCGGTCACAATGAGCAGTTCTTC. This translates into CASLGGASGHNEQFF.

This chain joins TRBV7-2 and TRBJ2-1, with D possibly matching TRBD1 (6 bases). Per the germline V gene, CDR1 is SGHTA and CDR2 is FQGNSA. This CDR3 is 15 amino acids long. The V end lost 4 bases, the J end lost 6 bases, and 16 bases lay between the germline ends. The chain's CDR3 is CASSYGDQGPNEQFF. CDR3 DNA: TGTGCCAGCAGCTACGGGGACCAGGGGCCCAATGAGCAGTTCTTC.

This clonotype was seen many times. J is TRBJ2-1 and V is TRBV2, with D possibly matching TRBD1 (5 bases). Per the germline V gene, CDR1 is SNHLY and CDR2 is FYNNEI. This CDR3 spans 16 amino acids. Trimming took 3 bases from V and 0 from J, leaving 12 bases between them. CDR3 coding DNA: TGTGCCAGCAGTGACGGCAGGGTGTACTCCTACAATGAGCAGTTCTTC. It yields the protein CASSDGRVYSYNEQFF.

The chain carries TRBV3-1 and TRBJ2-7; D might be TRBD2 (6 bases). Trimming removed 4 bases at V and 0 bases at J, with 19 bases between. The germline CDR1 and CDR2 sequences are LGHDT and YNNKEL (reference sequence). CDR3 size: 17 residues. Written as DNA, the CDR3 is TGTGCCAGCAGCCCACGGGGAGCGGGCCGTAGCTCCTACGAGCAGTACTTC. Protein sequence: CASSPRGAGRSSYEQYF.

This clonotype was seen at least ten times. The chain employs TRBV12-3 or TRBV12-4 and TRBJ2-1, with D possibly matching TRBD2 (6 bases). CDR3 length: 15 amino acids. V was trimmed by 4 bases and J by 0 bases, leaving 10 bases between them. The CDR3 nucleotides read TGTGCCAGCAGTTGGGACTCGAGCTCCTACAATGAGCAGTTCTTC. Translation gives CASSWDSSSYNEQFF.

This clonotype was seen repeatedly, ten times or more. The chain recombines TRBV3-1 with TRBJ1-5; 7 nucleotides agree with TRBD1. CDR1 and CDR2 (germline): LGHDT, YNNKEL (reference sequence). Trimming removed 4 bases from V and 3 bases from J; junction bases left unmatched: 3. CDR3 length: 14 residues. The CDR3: CASSRQGFNQPQHF. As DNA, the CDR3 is TGTGCCAGCAGCCGACAGGGTTTCAATCAGCCCCAGCATTTT.

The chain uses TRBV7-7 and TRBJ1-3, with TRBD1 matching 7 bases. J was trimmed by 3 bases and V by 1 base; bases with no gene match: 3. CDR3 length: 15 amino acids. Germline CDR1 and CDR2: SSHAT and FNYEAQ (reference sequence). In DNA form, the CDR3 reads TGTGCCAGCAGCTTAGACAGGGGTTTTGGAAACACCATATATTTT. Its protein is CASSLDRGFGNTIYF.

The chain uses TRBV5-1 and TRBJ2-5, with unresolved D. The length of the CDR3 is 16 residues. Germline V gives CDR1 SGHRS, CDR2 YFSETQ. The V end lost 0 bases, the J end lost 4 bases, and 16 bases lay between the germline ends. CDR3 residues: CASSLAGDPTGETQYF. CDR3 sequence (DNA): TGCGCCAGCAGCTTGGCCGGAGATCCGACGGGAGAGACCCAGTACTTC.

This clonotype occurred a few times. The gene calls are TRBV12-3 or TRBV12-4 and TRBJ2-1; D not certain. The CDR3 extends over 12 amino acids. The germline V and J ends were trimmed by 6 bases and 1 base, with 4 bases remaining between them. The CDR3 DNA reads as TGTGCCAGCAGCTTTTCCTACAATGAGCAGTTCTTC. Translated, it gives CASSFSYNEQFF.

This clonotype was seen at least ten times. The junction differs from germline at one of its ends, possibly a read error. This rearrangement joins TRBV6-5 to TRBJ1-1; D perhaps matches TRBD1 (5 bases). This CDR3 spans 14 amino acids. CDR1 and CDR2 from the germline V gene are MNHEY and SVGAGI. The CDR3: CASTYRQGGPEAFF. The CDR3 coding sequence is TGTGCCAGCACTTACCGTCAGGGCGGACCTGAAGCTTTCTTT.

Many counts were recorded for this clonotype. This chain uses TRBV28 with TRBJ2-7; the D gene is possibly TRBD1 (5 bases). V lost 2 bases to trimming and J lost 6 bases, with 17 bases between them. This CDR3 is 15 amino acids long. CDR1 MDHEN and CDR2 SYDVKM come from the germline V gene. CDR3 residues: CASSLLRKGLGEQYF. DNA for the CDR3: TGTGCCAGCAGTTTACTTAGGAAGGGGCTGGGCGAGCAGTACTTC. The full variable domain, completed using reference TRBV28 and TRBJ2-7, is DVKVTQSSRYLVKRTGEKVFLECVQDMDHENMFWYRQDPGLGLRLIYFSYDVKMKEKGDIPEGYSVSREKKERFSLILESASTNQTSMYLCASSLLRKGLGEQYFGPGTRLTVT.